This TCR beta chain was captured in a study of T cell repertoires in cytomegalovirus infection. About the research overall: Recently identified HLA-C-restricted and well-studied HLA-B-restricted CMV epitopes were used. Both CMV infection and a matching HLA type were indicated by public TCR beta signatures.

TCRdb re-called the reads with MiXCR, one entry per CDR3 protein. The repertoire holds about 270,000 distinct CDR3 sequences, with 22% as singletons. Study observations and caveats: CMV-specific TCR beta clonotypes restricted by HLA-C dominated the ex vivo response. Identification of carriers of CMV plus the relevant HLA was performed using cumulative public TCR beta family frequency.

Germline V gene lookup returns CDR1 SGHTA and CDR2 FQGNSA. The CDR3 has 15 residues. Trimming cost V 5 bases and J 5 bases, with 16 bases left between them. At least ten counts were recorded for this clonotype. What it binds is not known. This TCR came from a human donor in good health (CMV status not recorded). Some clones in this sample may be carry-over from other donors' samples. The chain couples TRBV7-2 to TRBJ1-5, with D possibly TRBD1 on 5 matching bases. Material: cultured PBMCs, obtained from culture after CMV antigen stimulation. The CDR3 here is CASSPYRDGYQPQHF. DNA for the CDR3: TGTGCCAGCAGCCCCTACCGGGACGGATATCAGCCCCAGCATTTT.